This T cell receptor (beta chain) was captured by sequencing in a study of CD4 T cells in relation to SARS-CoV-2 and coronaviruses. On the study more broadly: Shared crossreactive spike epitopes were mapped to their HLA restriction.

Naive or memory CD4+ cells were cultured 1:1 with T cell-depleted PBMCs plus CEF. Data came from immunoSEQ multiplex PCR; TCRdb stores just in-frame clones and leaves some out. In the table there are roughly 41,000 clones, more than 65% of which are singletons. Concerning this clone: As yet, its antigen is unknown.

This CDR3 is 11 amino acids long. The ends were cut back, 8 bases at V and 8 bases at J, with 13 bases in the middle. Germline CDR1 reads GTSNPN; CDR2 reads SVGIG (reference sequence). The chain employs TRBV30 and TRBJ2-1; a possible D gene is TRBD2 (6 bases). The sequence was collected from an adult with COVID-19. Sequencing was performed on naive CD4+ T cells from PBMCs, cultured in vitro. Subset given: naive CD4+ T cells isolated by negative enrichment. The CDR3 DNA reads TGTGCCAGACGGAGGGCCGATGAGCAGTTCTTC. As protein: CARRRADEQFF. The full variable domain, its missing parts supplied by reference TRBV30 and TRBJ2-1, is SQTIHQWPATLVQPVGSPLSLECTVEGTSNPNLYWYRQAAGRGLQLLFYSVGIGQISSEVPQNLSASRPQDRQFILSSKKLLLSDSGFYLCARRRADEQFFGPGTRLTVL.